This section outlines one T cell receptor (beta chain) sequence together with its context. This entry belongs to a study of blood T cell repertoires in COVID-19. Some clones are missing from TCRdb's copy, which holds only in-frame ones; the method was immunoSEQ multiplex PCR. The sample gives 36,000 or so clones, about nine tenths of which show up once; under 5% is in the top ten. Trimming stripped 3 bases from V and 2 bases from J, with 12 bases between. There are 15 residues in the CDR3. Germline V CDR1 and CDR2: MNHEY, SMNVEV (reference sequence). This TCR was sampled from a human donor in a cohort sampled during active COVID-19. Sequences were obtained from peripheral blood. This chain links TRBV27 with TRBJ2-3, with TRBD2 as a possible D gene (6 bases). For the CDR3, the DNA is TGTGCCAGCAGTTTCGCGCGGGGCTTCACAGATACGCAGTATTTT. Its protein product is CASSFARGFTDTQYF.